This is a list of T cell receptor beta chains from one sample in a study of cytomegalovirus exposure and HLA in healthy donors. The table came from immunoSEQ multiplex PCR; TCRdb's copy has only in-frame clones and leaves some out. This table holds more than 110,000 clones, 77% found once. The material sequenced was PBMCs. The receptor source for this set is a woman between 50 and 59 years old in good health and CMV-seronegative. Both conserved end residues are part of each CDR3. The D gene is left open where the match is weak. Clone size is stated in some rows and not others, as once, few, many or a class when expanded.

CDR3aa,CDR3nt,abundance,v_gene,d_gene,j_gene
CASTPQGETEAFF,TGTGCCAGCACTCCACAGGGGGAAACTGAAGCTTTCTTT,.,TRBV6-6,TRBD1,TRBJ1-1
CASSQEVAKTTEAFF,TGCGCCAGCAGCCAAGAGGTAGCAAAGACCACTGAAGCTTTCTTT,few,TRBV4-3,.,TRBJ1-1
CASRDRGYTIYF,TGTGCCAGTAGGGACAGGGGTTACACCATATATTTT,.,TRBV2,TRBD1,TRBJ1-3
CASSRTGESGQPQHF,TGCGCCAGCAGCCGGACAGGAGAATCGGGACAGCCCCAGCATTTT,.,TRBV5-1,TRBD1,TRBJ1-5
CASSSVHPSTDTQYF,TGTGCCAGCAGCTCAGTACACCCTAGCACAGATACGCAGTATTTT,few,TRBV7-9,.,TRBJ2-3
CASSHLNTSYEQYF,TGTGCCAGCAGTCACTTGAATACGAGCTACGAGCAGTACTTC,few,TRBV2,.,TRBJ2-7
CATSGTGDSNQPQHF,TGTGCCACCAGCGGTACAGGGGATAGCAATCAGCCCCAGCATTTT,.,TRBV15,TRBD1,TRBJ1-5
CASSLAAGNNEKLFF,TGTGCCAGCAGCTTAGCGGCAGGAAATAATGAAAAACTGTTTTTT,.,TRBV7-2,.,TRBJ1-4
CATSRELDSYEQYF,TGTGCCACCAGCAGAGAACTCGACTCCTACGAGCAGTACTTC,once,TRBV15,.,TRBJ2-7
CASSIRARGTSYEQYF,TGTGCCAGTAGTATTCGGGCGCGGGGGACCTCCTACGAGCAGTACTTC,.,TRBV19,TRBD2,TRBJ2-7
CASSSRVGQREQYF,TGTGCCAGCAGCTCCAGGGTAGGGCAACGCGAGCAGTACTTC,.,TRBV7-2,.,TRBJ2-7
CASSSSGGHAYEQYF,TGTGCCAGCAGCTCGAGCGGGGGTCACGCCTACGAGCAGTACTTC,.,TRBV7-3,TRBD2,TRBJ2-7
CASRERLNTGELFF,TGTGCCAGCAGGGAGAGACTGAACACCGGGGAGCTGTTTTTT,few,TRBV28,.,TRBJ2-2
CASSQLPGLAAETQYF,TGCGCCAGCAGCCAACTACCGGGACTAGCAGCGGAGACCCAGTACTTC,.,TRBV4-1,TRBD2,TRBJ2-5
CASSPLTSGLTNTEAFF,TGTGCCAGCTCACCCTTAACTTCAGGACTGACAAACACTGAAGCTTTCTTT,few,TRBV18,.,TRBJ1-1
CASSPGTLTDTQYF,TGTGCCAGCAGCCCCGGGACTCTCACAGATACGCAGTATTTT,medium-sized,TRBV5-4,.,TRBJ2-3
CASTPTSGVGNEQFF,TGCGCCAGCACCCCGACTAGCGGGGTTGGCAATGAGCAGTTCTTC,.,TRBV5-1,TRBD2,TRBJ2-1
CASSETSGDQETQYF,TGTGCCAGCAGCGAGACTAGCGGGGATCAAGAGACCCAGTACTTC,once,TRBV11-2,TRBD2,TRBJ2-5
CASSPQGAGQETQYF,TGTGCCAGCAGTCCACAGGGAGCGGGGCAAGAGACCCAGTACTTC,.,TRBV6-5,.,TRBJ2-5
CASTSSTEAFF,TGCGCCAGCACGAGTAGCACTGAAGCTTTCTTT,.,TRBV5-1,.,TRBJ1-1
CASSLARSGSYEQYF,TGTGCCAGCAGTTTGGCGAGGTCTGGCTCCTACGAGCAGTACTTC,.,TRBV27,.,TRBJ2-7
CASSTKTGGLSYGYTF,TGTGCCAGCAGCACAAAGACAGGCGGTTTAAGCTATGGCTACACCTTC,.,TRBV28,.,TRBJ1-2
CASSQDSSGGATDTQYF,TGCGCCAGCAGCCAAGATTCTAGCGGGGGGGCTACAGATACGCAGTATTTT,.,TRBV4-1,TRBD2,TRBJ2-3
CAGSLLAGGSGANVLTF,TGCGCCGGCAGCTTACTAGCGGGGGGATCTGGGGCCAACGTCCTGACTTTC,.,TRBV5-1,TRBD2,TRBJ2-6
CASSQGRGQNYGYTF,TGTGCCAGCAGCCAAGGGAGGGGACAGAACTATGGCTACACCTTC,.,TRBV4-2,TRBD1,TRBJ1-2
CASSVGSSGGSYEQYF,TGTGCCAGCAGCGTAGGGAGTAGCGGGGGTTCCTACGAGCAGTACTTC,.,TRBV9,TRBD2,TRBJ2-7
CASSLDFPFNEQFF,TGTGCCAGCAGCTTAGATTTCCCATTCAATGAGCAGTTCTTC,.,TRBV11-2,.,TRBJ2-1
CASILGQGGPQHF,TGTGCCAGCATTCTAGGACAGGGGGGCCCCCAGCATTTT,.,TRBV6-1,TRBD1,TRBJ1-5
CASSPGTGYDGYTF,TGTGCCAGCAGCCCAGGGACAGGGTATGATGGCTACACCTTC,.,TRBV7-9,TRBD1,TRBJ1-2
CASHRGDYGYTF,TGTGCCAGCCACAGGGGGGACTATGGCTACACCTTC,.,TRBV6-6,TRBD1,TRBJ1-2
CASTTPRSSYEQYF,TGTGCCAGCACTACTCCGAGAAGCTCCTACGAGCAGTACTTC,.,TRBV2,.,TRBJ2-7
CASSSRDRASYEQYF,TGTGCCAGCAGCTCCCGGGACAGGGCATCCTACGAGCAGTACTTC,few,TRBV13,TRBD1,TRBJ2-7
CATGQGANEANVLTF,TGCGCCACAGGACAGGGGGCCAATGAGGCCAACGTCCTGACTTTC,.,TRBV5-1,TRBD1,TRBJ2-6
CASSLASLAGGPEETQYF,TGTGCCAGCAGCTTAGCCTCACTAGCGGGGGGGCCGGAGGAGACCCAGTACTTC,.,TRBV7-9,TRBD2,TRBJ2-5
CASSQDWTSGGHNEQFF,TGCGCCAGCAGCCAAGATTGGACTAGCGGGGGGCACAATGAGCAGTTCTTC,once,TRBV4-1,TRBD2,TRBJ2-1
CASSYSPINEQYF,TGTGCCAGCAGTTACTCCCCTATCAACGAGCAGTACTTC,.,TRBV6-5,.,TRBJ2-7
CASSFSSGTADTQYF,TGTGCCAGCAGCTTTTCTAGCGGGACCGCAGATACGCAGTATTTT,.,TRBV7-2,TRBD2,TRBJ2-3
CSVSMQVDTEAFF,TGCAGCGTTTCCATGCAGGTTGACACTGAAGCTTTCTTT,.,TRBV29-1,.,TRBJ1-1
CASSLGRTGLPETQYF,TGTGCCAGCAGCCTAGGTCGGACAGGGCTCCCGGAGACCCAGTACTTC,.,TRBV7-6,TRBD1,TRBJ2-5
CASSLRLGGLYGYTF,TGTGCCAGCAGTTTGAGACTCGGGGGGCTTTATGGCTACACCTTC,few,TRBV27,.,TRBJ1-2
CASSRSRTGETQYF,TGTGCCAGCAGCCGGTCCCGGACAGGAGAGACCCAGTACTTC,.,TRBV5-4,TRBD1,TRBJ2-5
CASSLDQGSTDTQYF,TGTGCCAGCAGCTTAGATCAGGGGAGCACAGATACGCAGTATTTT,.,TRBV11-2,.,TRBJ2-3
CASSFSGGPRYGQYF,TGTGCCAGCAGCTTCAGCGGGGGGCCCCGCTACGGGCAGTACTTC,.,TRBV5-6,TRBD2,TRBJ2-7
CASSPGQGPIEYGYTF,TGTGCCAGCTCACCTGGACAGGGCCCAATTGAATATGGCTACACCTTC,once,TRBV18,TRBD1,TRBJ1-2
CASSSPTGLAGGRFTYNEQFF,TGTGCCAGCAGTTCCCCTACAGGGCTAGCGGGGGGCCGCTTTACCTACAATGAGCAGTTCTTC,.,TRBV28,TRBD2,TRBJ2-1
CASRDRVYEQYF,TGTGCCAGCCGGGACAGGGTTTACGAGCAGTACTTC,.,TRBV30,TRBD1,TRBJ2-7
CASSYGLAGRTDTQYF,TGTGCCAGCAGCTATGGACTAGCGGGCCGCACAGATACGCAGTATTTT,.,TRBV5-6,TRBD2,TRBJ2-3
CASSLDLGQVVTYEQYF,TGTGCCAGCAGCTTAGATCTTGGGCAGGTCGTTACCTACGAGCAGTACTTC,few,TRBV11-2,.,TRBJ2-7
CASRAGTGPYEQYF,TGTGCCAGCAGGGCCGGGACAGGACCTTACGAGCAGTACTTC,.,TRBV2,TRBD1,TRBJ2-7
CAWSLHPSYEQYF,TGTGCCTGGAGTCTTCACCCCAGCTACGAGCAGTACTTC,.,TRBV30,.,TRBJ2-7
CASSLGLAGNYEQYF,TGCGCCAGCAGCCTGGGACTAGCGGGGAACTACGAGCAGTACTTC,.,TRBV5-1,TRBD2,TRBJ2-7
CASSQPSGGDNEQFF,TGTGCCAGCAGCCAACCTAGCGGGGGGGACAATGAGCAGTTCTTC,.,TRBV4-2,TRBD2,TRBJ2-1
CASSLQGEGTQYF,TGCGCCAGCAGCTTACAGGGGGAAGGCACCCAGTACTTC,few,TRBV5-1,TRBD1,TRBJ2-5
CASSLGTGSTGELFF,TGTGCCAGCAGCCTAGGTACAGGGTCGACCGGGGAGCTGTTTTTT,.,TRBV7-9,.,TRBJ2-2